This TCR beta chain was found in a study of OX40 agonist ivuxolimab in advanced cancers. CDR1 and CDR2 (germline): MNHNS, SASEGT. The junction had 6 bases not matched to a gene; V was cut back by 4 bases and J by 0 bases. The CDR3 totals 16 residues. Sequenced by immunoSEQ multiplex PCR; TCRdb stores in-frame clones only, minus some. Of some 74,000 clones in the sample, approximately 85% are singletons; the top ten hold about 4%. The V call is TRBV6-1, the J call TRBJ2-1; 7 bases are a match to TRBD2. The receptor comes from an adult with an advanced solid tumor such as melanoma, head and neck, liver or kidney cancer. The material was CD4+ or CD8+ T cells sorted from blood, obtained in a trial of the OX40 agonist ivuxolimab. In nucleotides, the CDR3 is TGTGCCAGCAGTGGGGAGGGATTCAGCTCCTACAATGAGCAGTTCTTC. Its translation: CASSGEGFSSYNEQFF.